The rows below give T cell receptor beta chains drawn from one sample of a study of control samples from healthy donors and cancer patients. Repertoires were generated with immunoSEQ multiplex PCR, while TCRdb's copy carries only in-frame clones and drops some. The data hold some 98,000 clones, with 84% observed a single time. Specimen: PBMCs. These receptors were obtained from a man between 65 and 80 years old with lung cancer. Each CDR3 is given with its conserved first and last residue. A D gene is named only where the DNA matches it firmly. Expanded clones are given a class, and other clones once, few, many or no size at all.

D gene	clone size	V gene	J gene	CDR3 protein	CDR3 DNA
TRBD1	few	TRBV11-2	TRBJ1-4	CASSLGTGIMFF	TGTGCCAGCAGCTTGGGGACAGGGATAATGTTTTTT
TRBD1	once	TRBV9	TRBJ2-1	CASSARDSTYNEQFF	TGTGCCAGCAGCGCCCGGGACAGTACCTACAATGAGCAGTTCTTC
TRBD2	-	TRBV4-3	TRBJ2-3	CASSQRTSGGADTQYF	TGCGCCAGCAGCCAAAGGACTAGCGGGGGAGCAGATACGCAGTATTTT
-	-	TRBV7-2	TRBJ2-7	CASSPRTEQYF	TGTGCCAGCAGCCCACGGACAGAGCAGTACTTC
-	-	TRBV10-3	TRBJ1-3	CASREQGQSGNTIYF	TGTGCCTCCCGTGAGCAGGGCCAATCTGGAAACACCATATATTTT
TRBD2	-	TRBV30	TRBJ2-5	CAWSVIRMTSGGAYPETQYF	TGTGCCTGGAGTGTGATTCGTATGACTAGCGGGGGGGCCTATCCAGAGACCCAGTACTTC
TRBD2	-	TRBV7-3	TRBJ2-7	CASSFGASGGEGEQYF	TGTGCCAGCAGCTTTGGGGCGAGCGGGGGCGAGGGGGAGCAGTACTTC
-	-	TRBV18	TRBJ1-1	CASSLQGRMNTEAFF	TGTGCCAGCTCACTACAGGGTAGGATGAACACTGAAGCTTTCTTT
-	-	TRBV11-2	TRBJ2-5	CASSQGFETQYF	TGTGCCAGCAGCCAAGGCTTTGAGACCCAGTACTTC
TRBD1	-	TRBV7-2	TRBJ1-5	CASSSRTGENQPQHF	TGTGCCAGCAGCTCGCGGACAGGGGAAAATCAGCCCCAGCATTTT
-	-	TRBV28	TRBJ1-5	CASRDGQNNQPQHF	TGTGCCAGCAGAGACGGACAGAACAATCAGCCCCAGCATTTT
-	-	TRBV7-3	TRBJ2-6	CASSLPGHSSGANVLTF	TGTGCCAGCAGCCTTCCGGGACACAGTTCTGGGGCCAACGTCCTGACTTTC
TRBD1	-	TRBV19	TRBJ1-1	CASSSTGGGTEAFF	TGTGCCAGTAGTAGTACAGGGGGAGGCACTGAAGCTTTCTTT
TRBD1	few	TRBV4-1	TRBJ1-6	CASSPQGANSPLHF	TGCGCCAGCAGCCCACAGGGGGCTAATTCACCCCTCCACTTT
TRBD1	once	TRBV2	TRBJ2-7	CASSARGLYEQYF	TGTGCCAGCAGCGCAAGGGGGCTCTACGAGCAGTACTTC
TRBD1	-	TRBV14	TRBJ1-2	CASSPWRQGDYGYTF	TGTGCCAGCAGCCCATGGCGACAGGGTGACTATGGCTACACCTTC
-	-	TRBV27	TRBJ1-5	CASSLQAGFNQPQHF	TGTGCCAGCAGTTTACAAGCAGGGTTCAATCAGCCCCAGCATTTT
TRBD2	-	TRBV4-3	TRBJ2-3	CASSRLAGGADTQYF	TGCGCCAGCAGCCGACTAGCGGGGGGAGCAGATACGCAGTATTTT
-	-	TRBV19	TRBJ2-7	CASSARGTRNPYEQYF	TGTGCCAGTAGTGCCCGCGGGACACGTAACCCCTACGAGCAGTACTTC
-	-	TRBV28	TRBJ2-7	CASSLTGAGSYEQYF	TGTGCCAGCAGTTTGACGGGGGCAGGGTCCTACGAGCAGTACTTC
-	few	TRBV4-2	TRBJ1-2	CASSQDLQGHGYTF	TGTGCCAGCAGCCAAGATTTGCAGGGGCATGGCTACACCTTC
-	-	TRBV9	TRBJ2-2	CASSPIPSGDTGELFF	TGTGCCAGCAGCCCCATCCCCTCCGGGGACACCGGGGAGCTGTTTTTT
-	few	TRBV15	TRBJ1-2	CATQGVPPNYGYTF	TGTGCCACCCAAGGCGTCCCGCCTAACTATGGCTACACCTTC
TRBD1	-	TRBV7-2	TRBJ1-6	CASSPDRTAYNSPLHF	TGTGCCAGCAGCCCGGACAGGACGGCCTATAATTCACCCCTCCACTTT
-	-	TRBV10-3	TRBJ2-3	CAASGATDTQYF	TGTGCCGCCAGCGGTGCCACAGATACGCAGTATTTT
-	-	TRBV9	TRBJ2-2	CASSVVTGELFF	TGTGCCAGCAGCGTAGTCACCGGGGAGCTGTTTTTT